The table lists the clone carrying this T cell receptor (beta chain) with many counts. Its matching antigen is unknown. The sample belongs to a study of T cell repertoires in cytomegalovirus infection. Study-level results: The ex vivo response showed dominance by HLA-C-restricted CMV-specific TCR beta clonotypes.

This CDR3 has 16 residues. V dropped 4 bases and J dropped 4 bases, with 19 bases sitting between them. Looked up from germline, CDR1 is ENHRY and CDR2 is SYGVKD. TCRdb re-analysed the reads in MiXCR, keeping a single row per CDR3 protein. The data show 200,000 to 250,000 distinct CDR3 sequences, 5% to 8.5% seen once. The receptor was derived from a human donor in good health (CMV status not recorded). Some clones in this sample may be carry-over from other donors' samples. The sample consisted of PBMCs. The V gene is TRBV10-3, the J gene TRBJ2-5; D is possibly TRBD2 (7 bases). The DNA for the CDR3 is TGTGCCATCAGTGGGGGGCCCGGGGGAGGGGGAGAGACCCAGTACTTC. It yields the protein CAISGGPGGGGETQYF.